The 19 T cell receptor beta chains below were found in one sample sequenced in a study of blood T cell repertoires in COVID-19 (dated by TCRdb to the early 2020s). To prepare the library, the immunoSEQ multiplex PCR assay was applied. The table was pulled from immuneACCESS by TCRdb, which kept in-frame rearrangements only. Such tables lose some clones; where checked, under half of the loss comes from unresolved V genes, and the rest has no known cause. This sample comprises over 35,000 clones, 70% to 85% of them detected only once. Of the sample, around 24% falls within the top ten clones. The sample was peripheral blood. These receptors all come from a human donor with acute or convalescent COVID-19. The donor label of this sample is uncertain.

This rearrangement joins TRBV14 to TRBJ1-1; 7 nucleotides align to TRBD1. Trimming cost V 1 base and J 1 base; bases outside gene matches: 0. This CDR3 has 14 residues. Germline values: CDR1 SGHDN, CDR2 FVKESK. CDR3 loop: CASSQGQGNTEAFF. Written as DNA, the CDR3 is TGTGCCAGCAGCCAAGGACAGGGGAACACTGAAGCTTTCTTT. Full variable domain (remainder filled in from reference TRBV14 and TRBJ1-1): EAGVTQFPSHSVIEKGQTVTLRCDPISGHDNLYWYRRVMGKEIKFLLHFVKESKQDESGMPNNRFLAERTGGTYSTLKVQPAELEDSGVYFCASSQGQGNTEAFFGQGTRLTVV.

The chain couples TRBV9 to TRBJ2-7; the match to TRBD2 covers 10 bases. Looked up from germline, CDR1 is SGDLS and CDR2 is YYNGEE. This CDR3 comprises 14 residues. V lost 4 bases, J lost 6 bases, and 7 bases stayed unmatched. The chain's CDR3 is CASSTIAGGSEQYF. The CDR3 DNA follows: TGTGCCAGCAGCACCATAGCGGGAGGTTCCGAGCAGTACTTC.

This rearrangement joins TRBV5-6 to TRBJ1-1, with D tentatively TRBD1 (6 bases). Trimming stripped 4 bases from V and 10 bases from J, with 20 bases between. This CDR3 region has 14 residues. The germline V gene has CDR1 SGHDT and CDR2 YYEEEE. The CDR3 coding sequence is TGTGCCAGCAGCCTGGGGGATACAGGGAGAGCAGCTTTCTTT. As protein: CASSLGDTGRAAFF.

This chain joins TRBV5-1 and TRBJ1-4; 10 bases are a match to TRBD1. The trim removed 4 bases at V and 4 bases at J, leaving 10 bases unmatched. The germline V gene has CDR1 SGHRS and CDR2 YFSETQ. The CDR3 covers 17 residues. The CDR3 loop is CASSPGTGAGGNEKLFF. Here the CDR3 DNA reads TGCGCCAGCAGCCCGGGGACAGGGGCCGGGGGTAATGAAAAACTGTTTTTT.

This chain joins TRBV7-2 and TRBJ1-2; D is unclear. The CDR3 sequence is 14 residues long. Per germline, CDR1 SGHTA and CDR2 FQGNSA. Trimming left V 5 bases short and J 7 bases short, with 17 bases between. This chain's CDR3 is CASSPDFSGFGYTF. CDR3 sequence (DNA): TGTGCCAGCAGCCCAGACTTCAGTGGCTTTGGCTACACCTTC.

This clone was picked up a small number of times. This chain joins TRBV3-1 (or the pseudogene TRBV3-2) and TRBJ2-2, with D unresolved. The germline V gene has CDR1 LGHDT and CDR2 YNNKEL (reference sequence). The CDR3 is 15 residues long. Trimming took off 1 base at V and 0 bases at J, with 6 bases between the two ends. The CDR3 region has the DNA TGTGCCAGCAGCCAAGGCAGAACGAACACCGGGGAGCTGTTTTTT. Protein: CASSQGRTNTGELFF.

The V and J genes are TRBV7-9 and TRBJ2-2; TRBD1 might be the D (5 bases). This CDR3 region has 14 residues. Germline V gene lookup returns CDR1 SEHNR and CDR2 FQNEAQ (reference sequence). Trimming stripped 5 bases from V and 1 base from J, with 8 bases between. CDR3 sequence reads: CASSAQGNTGELFF. The CDR3 coding sequence is TGTGCCAGCAGCGCGCAGGGGAACACCGGGGAGCTGTTTTTT.

The genes are TRBV5-1 and TRBJ1-3; D uncertain. The length of the CDR3 is 15 residues. Germline-derived CDR1 and CDR2 are SGHRS and YFSETQ. Trimming stripped 1 base from V and 0 bases from J, with 8 bases between. This CDR3 reads CASSLSGNSGNTIYF. The CDR3, as DNA: TGCGCCAGCAGCTTGTCCGGGAACTCTGGAAACACCATATATTTT.

The chain is built from TRBV18 and TRBJ1-5, with 12 bases aligning to TRBD1. CDR1 is KGHSH, CDR2 LQKENI, per germline. V trimming: 3 bases; J trimming: 4 bases; junction bases outside the gene matches: 7. The CDR3 sequence is 17 residues long. The CDR3 protein is CASSPGTGGRSNQPQHF. For the CDR3, the DNA is TGTGCCAGCTCACCTGGGACAGGGGGCCGGAGTAATCAGCCCCAGCATTTT. Based on the CDR3 plus reference TRBV18 and TRBJ1-5, the full variable domain is NAGVMQNPRHLVRRRGQEARLRCSPMKGHSHVYWYRQLPEEGLKFMVYLQKENIIDESGMPKERFSAEFPKEGPSILRIQQVVRGDSAAYFCASSPGTGGRSNQPQHFGDGTRLSIL.

This chain connects TRBV11-3 to TRBJ2-2, with 8 nucleotides matching TRBD2. The germline CDR1 and CDR2 sequences are SGHNT and YENEEA. V lost 0 bases, J lost 2 bases, and 5 bases stayed unmatched. There are 17 residues in the CDR3. This chain's CDR3 is CASSLDRGGVNTGELFF. The CDR3 region has the DNA TGTGCCAGCAGCTTAGACCGGGGGGGCGTAAACACCGGGGAGCTGTTTTTT. Complete variable domain (other parts from reference TRBV11-3 and TRBJ2-2): EAGVVQSPRYKIIEKKQPVAFWCNPISGHNTLYWYLQNLGQGPELLIRYENEEAVDDSQLPKDRFSAERLKGVDSTLKIQPAELGDSAVYLCASSLDRGGVNTGELFFGEGSRLTVL.

This chain uses TRBV6-2 or TRBV6-3 with TRBJ2-5; the D gene is possibly TRBD1 (5 bases). CDR3 length: 20 amino acids. Germline assignment: CDR1 MNHEY and CDR2 SVGEGT. V shed 0 bases and J shed 0 bases, with 23 bases lying between them. DNA for the CDR3: TGTGCCAGCAGTTACTCCCCCCCAGGACCGACGAACAGGTACCAAGAGACCCAGTACTTC. This sequence encodes CASSYSPPGPTNRYQETQYF.

The V and J genes are TRBV19 and TRBJ2-1; 7 bases match TRBD2. Germline-derived CDR1 and CDR2 are LNHDA and SQIVND (reference sequence). The V gene end was trimmed by 3 bases and the J gene end by 5 bases; junction bases not matched to a gene: 4. The CDR3 consists of 14 residues. CDR3: CASSMPGGHNEQFF. CDR3 bases: TGTGCCAGTAGTATGCCGGGAGGCCACAATGAGCAGTTCTTC.

The chain is built from TRBV19 and TRBJ2-1, with a possible D match to TRBD1 (5 bases). The CDR3 runs to 15 residues. CDR1 and CDR2 (germline): LNHDA, SQIVND (reference sequence). Trimming pared 6 bases from V and 0 bases from J, leaving 12 bases between. Here the CDR3 reads CASRIRGSSYNEQFF. CDR3 sequence (DNA): TGTGCCAGTAGGATTAGGGGAAGCTCCTACAATGAGCAGTTCTTC.

The chain is built from TRBV18 and TRBJ2-1; perhaps TRBD2 as D (6 bases). The CDR3 extends over 13 amino acids. Germline loops: CDR1 KGHSH, CDR2 LQKENI. V lost 0 bases, J lost 10 bases, and 10 bases lay in between. CDR3: CASSPPGGREQFF. The CDR3 nucleotides read TGTGCCAGCTCACCACCGGGGGGACGAGAGCAGTTCTTC.

J is TRBJ1-2 and V is TRBV12-5; the D is unclear. There are 13 residues in the CDR3. Trimming left V 2 bases short and J 5 bases short, with 9 bases between. The germline gives CDR1 LGHNT, CDR2 FRNRAP. CDR3: CASGLWEGYGYTF. The DNA for the CDR3 is TGTGCTAGTGGTTTGTGGGAGGGTTATGGCTACACCTTC.

A single count supports this clone. The V call is TRBV7-2, the J call TRBJ1-2; 12 positions match TRBD1. Germline V gives CDR1 SGHTA, CDR2 FQGNSA. V shed 5 bases and J 3 bases; nucleotides not matched to a gene: 4. This CDR3 is 15 amino acids long. CDR3 protein: CASSGGTGGHYGYTF. The DNA of the CDR3 is TGTGCCAGCAGCGGCGGGACAGGGGGCCACTATGGCTACACCTTC.

This clone showed up just a few times. This chain connects TRBV15 to TRBJ1-5, with D possibly TRBD1 on 5 matching bases. CDR3 length: 15 residues. Trimming removed 0 bases from V and 7 bases from J, with 13 bases in between. CDR1 and CDR2 from the germline V gene are LNHNV and YYDKDF (reference sequence). The chain's CDR3 is CATSRDRGEFQPQHF. The CDR3 DNA reads as TGTGCCACCAGCAGAGATCGGGGGGAATTCCAGCCCCAGCATTTT.

The chain links TRBV7-2 to TRBJ2-7; 10 positions agree with TRBD1. CDR1 and CDR2 from the germline V gene are SGHTA and FQGNSA. The CDR3 has 15 residues. V trimming: 2 bases; J trimming: 6 bases; junction bases outside the gene matches: 7. The CDR3 sequence: CASSLISGTGVEQYF. In DNA form, the CDR3 reads TGTGCCAGCAGCTTAATAAGCGGGACAGGGGTCGAGCAGTACTTC.

This chain uses TRBV3-1 (or the pseudogene TRBV3-2) with TRBJ1-3, with D unresolved. The CDR3 is 17 amino acids. V was shortened by 1 base and J by 0 bases, with 13 bases between the two germline ends. Germline V lookup: CDR1 LGHDT, CDR2 YNNKEL (reference sequence). This chain's CDR3 is CASSQALSGYSGNTIYF. CDR3 in DNA: TGTGCCAGCAGCCAAGCATTATCAGGATACTCTGGAAACACCATATATTTT.